Each of the 32 T cell receptor beta chains below was sequenced from the same sample in a study of OX40 agonist ivuxolimab in advanced cancers. Measured with immunoSEQ multiplex PCR; TCRdb has only the in-frame clones, and not every one. The data contain tens of thousands of clones, roughly 91% of them singletons. Source: CD4+ or CD8+ T cells sorted from blood, taken in a trial of the OX40 agonist ivuxolimab. Source of these receptors: an adult with an advanced solid tumor such as melanoma, head and neck, liver or kidney cancer.

CDR3 residues: CASTDSYEQYF. CDR3 coding DNA: TGTGCCAGCACGGACAGCTACGAGCAGTACTTC. The rearrangement uses TRBV5-5 and TRBJ2-7; maybe TRBD1 (6 bases). V lost 6 bases, J lost 3 bases, and 7 bases lay in between. The CDR3 sequence is 11 residues long. Germline CDR1 and CDR2: SGHKS and YYEKEE (reference sequence).

The chain uses TRBV5-5 and TRBJ2-7; D gene unclear. Germline V gives CDR1 SGHKS, CDR2 YYEKEE (reference sequence). The CDR3 loop spans 14 amino acids. V gave up 3 bases and J gave up 2 bases, with 12 bases separating them. CDR3 sequence: CASSYRTAAYEQYF. Here the CDR3 DNA reads TGTGCCAGCAGCTATAGGACGGCGGCCTACGAGCAGTACTTC.

This clone has only one observation. The J gene is TRBJ1-6, the V gene TRBV7-9; D gene unclear. V was shortened by 5 bases and J by 8 bases, with 16 bases between the two germline ends. This CDR3 comprises 15 residues. The germline V gene encodes CDR1 SEHNR and CDR2 FQNEAQ (reference sequence). This chain's CDR3 is CASSHRSSIDSPLHF. DNA for the CDR3: TGTGCCAGCAGCCACCGGTCCAGCATAGATTCACCCCTCCACTTT.

This chain joins TRBV4-1 and TRBJ2-3, with D perhaps matching TRBD2 (6 bases). Germline V lookup: CDR1 MGHRA, CDR2 YSYEKL. CDR3 length: 16 residues. Trimming shortened V by 0 bases and J by 8 bases, and 18 bases separated the two germline ends. The CDR3 protein is CASSQDLPTSFGTQYF. CDR3 nucleotides: TGCGCCAGCAGCCAAGATCTACCTACTAGCTTCGGTACGCAGTATTTT.

The chain carries TRBV27 and TRBJ2-5; D assignment may be TRBD1 or TRBD2 (5 bases each). V was clipped by 2 bases and J by 4 bases, with 11 bases between them. Germline loops: CDR1 MNHEY, CDR2 SMNVEV (reference sequence). This CDR3 has 14 residues. The CDR3 loop reads CASSLGGPTETQYF. The CDR3 coding sequence is TGTGCCAGCAGTTTAGGGGGTCCCACAGAGACCCAGTACTTC.

The J gene is TRBJ1-2, the V gene TRBV18; D possibly corresponds to TRBD1 (6 bases). Germline CDR1 and CDR2: KGHSH and LQKENI. V was clipped by 0 bases and J by 4 bases, with 12 bases between them. The CDR3 spans 15 residues. The CDR3: CASSPPDSGGYGYTF. CDR3 DNA sequence: TGTGCCAGCTCACCACCGGACAGCGGTGGCTATGGCTACACCTTC.

This clone was counted once. The chain recombines TRBV19 with TRBJ2-7; D could derive from TRBD1 or TRBD2 (5 bases each). V lost 8 bases and J 0 bases, leaving 14 bases between the germline ends. The CDR3 spans 14 residues. Germline values: CDR1 LNHDA, CDR2 SQIVND (reference sequence). Here the CDR3 DNA reads TGTGCCAGTGGTACCGGGACGGACTCCTACGAGCAGTACTTC. It specifies CASGTGTDSYEQYF.

The CDR3 reads CASSVSGWVQFF. For the CDR3, the DNA is TGTGCCAGCAGCGTTAGCGGGTGGGTGCAGTTCTTC. The V gene is TRBV5-8, the J gene TRBJ2-1; 7 nucleotides align to TRBD2. The CDR3 is 12 residues long. CDR1 and CDR2 (germline): SGHTS, YDEGEE. Trimming at V came to 4 bases and at J to 12 bases, leaving 7 bases not matched to a gene. The whole variable domain, remainder taken from reference TRBV5-8 and TRBJ2-1, is EAGVTQSPTHLIKTRGQQATLRCSPISGHTSVYWYQQALGLGLQFLLWYDEGEERNRGNFPPRFSGRQFPNYSSELNVNALELEDSALYLCASSVSGWVQFFGPGTRLTVL.

The CDR3: CASSLSRGANVLTF. CDR3 bases: TGCGCCAGCAGCCTGTCGCGAGGGGCCAACGTCCTGACTTTC. The chain has TRBV5-1 and TRBJ2-6, with D hard to call. This CDR3 contains 14 residues. Per the germline V gene, CDR1 is SGHRS and CDR2 is YFSETQ. The germline V and J ends were trimmed by 4 bases and 4 bases, with 9 bases remaining between them.

Concerning this clone: Other DNA sequences in this sample translate to the same CDR3. DNA of the CDR3: TGTGCCAGCAGCGTAGGGGGGAGCTCCTACGAGCAGTACTTC. Translated: CASSVGGSSYEQYF. The chain couples TRBV9 to TRBJ2-7, with D tentatively TRBD1 or TRBD2 (5 bases each). Trimming removed 0 bases at V and 0 bases at J, with 7 bases between. Germline CDR1 reads SGDLS; CDR2 reads YYNGEE. This CDR3 is 14 amino acids long.

The chain couples TRBV5-6 to TRBJ1-1; D gene unclear. CDR1 and CDR2 from the germline V gene are SGHDT and YYEEEE. The germline V and J ends were trimmed by 5 bases and 3 bases, with 11 bases remaining between them. The length of the CDR3 is 13 residues. The CDR3: CASSNNGYTEAFF. The CDR3 bases are TGTGCCAGCAGTAATAACGGGTACACTGAAGCTTTCTTT.

The V gene is TRBV10-3, the J gene TRBJ2-7; 9 bases match TRBD2. Germline-derived CDR1 and CDR2 are ENHRY and SYGVKD. V was pared by 8 bases and J by 5 bases, with 4 bases of the junction left unmatched. The CDR3 sequence is 12 residues long. The CDR3 reads CAILAGGNEQYF. CDR3 coding DNA: TGTGCCATCCTCGCGGGGGGGAACGAGCAGTACTTC.

The chain is built from TRBV11-2 and TRBJ2-7; D ambiguous. Germline CDR1 and CDR2: SGHAT and FQNNGV. The CDR3 runs 14 residues. Trimming left V 0 bases short and J 5 bases short, with 11 bases between. The CDR3 region has the DNA TGTGCCAGCAGCTTAGAACCCTCCGGCCACGAGCAGTACTTC. Its translation is CASSLEPSGHEQYF.

The chain recombines TRBV10-3 with TRBJ2-7; 8 positions match TRBD1. The germline gives CDR1 ENHRY, CDR2 SYGVKD. Unmatched junction bases numbered 17, after V lost 10 bases and J lost 3 bases. The CDR3 is 16 residues long. The CDR3 nucleotides are TGTGCCAGCCGCGAGGTTACAGGGGGTTACTTCTACGAGCAGTACTTC. It yields the protein CASREVTGGYFYEQYF.

The chain carries TRBV21-1 and TRBJ2-1; the table's D gene call, TRBD2, was not cross checked with the DNA. TRBV21-1 is deemed a pseudogene. This CDR3 region has 19 residues. CDR3 sequence (DNA): TGTGCCAGCAGCCCTCGGCGGGAACTAGCGGGGTCCTCCTACAATGAGCAGTTCTTC. This gives the protein CASSPRRELAGSSYNEQFF.

V is TRBV11-2 and J is TRBJ1-2, with D possibly matching TRBD1 (5 bases). The CDR3 extends over 14 amino acids. V lost 6 bases and J lost 4, with 15 bases in between. Germline-derived CDR1 and CDR2 are SGHAT and FQNNGV. This chain's CDR3 is CASSPRQKAYGYTF. In DNA form, the CDR3 reads TGTGCCAGCAGTCCCCGACAGAAGGCCTATGGCTACACCTTC. Filled out from reference TRBV11-2 and TRBJ1-2, the complete variable domain reads EAGVAQSPRYKIIEKRQSVAFWCNPISGHATLYWYQQILGQGPKLLIQFQNNGVVDDSQLPKDRFSAERLKGVDSTLKIQPAKLEDSAVYLCASSPRQKAYGYTFGSGTRLTVV.

The V gene is TRBV28, the J gene TRBJ2-5; the D gene is possibly TRBD1 (6 bases). There are 14 residues in the CDR3. V was cut by 8 bases and J by 3 bases, with 16 bases left in between. Per the germline V gene, CDR1 is MDHEN and CDR2 is SYDVKM. This CDR3 is CASGSRTEEETQYF. The CDR3 region has the DNA TGTGCCAGCGGGTCTCGGACAGAAGAAGAGACCCAGTACTTC.

The rearrangement joins TRBV5-8 to TRBJ2-1; perhaps TRBD1 as D (5 bases). CDR3 length: 15 residues. Trimming stripped 2 bases from V and 0 bases from J, with 9 bases between. Germline V gives CDR1 SGHTS, CDR2 YDEGEE. The CDR3 DNA sequence: TGTGCCAGCAGCTTCGAGGACACCTCCTACAATGAGCAGTTCTTC. This sequence encodes CASSFEDTSYNEQFF.

V and J are TRBV14 and TRBJ2-7, with TRBD2 identical over 7 bases. In germline, CDR1 is SGHDN, CDR2 FVKESK. V lost 4 bases to trimming and J lost 2 bases; unmatched junction nucleotides: 8. The CDR3 loop spans 15 amino acids. The CDR3 DNA sequence: TGTGCCAGCAGCCGCGGCGGGAGTTTAACCTACGAGCAGTACTTC. Amino acid sequence: CASSRGGSLTYEQYF.

The rearrangement joins TRBV7-9 to TRBJ2-3; D may correspond to TRBD1 or TRBD2 (6 bases each). The CDR3 is 15 amino acids. V lost 1 base and J 3 bases, leaving 11 bases between the germline ends. Germline CDR1 and CDR2: SEHNR and FQNEAQ (reference sequence). DNA of the CDR3: TGTGCCAGCAGCTTAGTTCAAGGGGGGACAGATACGCAGTATTTT. This sequence encodes CASSLVQGGTDTQYF.

The rearrangement joins TRBV5-8 to TRBJ1-5; TRBD1 is a possible D gene (5 bases). Trimming took 6 bases from V and 7 from J, leaving 29 bases between them. The CDR3 spans 18 residues. The germline V gene has CDR1 SGHTS and CDR2 YDEGEE. In DNA form, the CDR3 reads TGTGCCAGCACATCCGGGGGAGAGGGAATTTCTACGGGGCAGCCCCAGCATTTT. Translation gives CASTSGGEGISTGQPQHF.

This clone was seen once. The V gene is TRBV28, the J gene TRBJ1-2; a possible D gene is TRBD1 (6 bases). Germline V gives CDR1 MDHEN, CDR2 SYDVKM. Trimming pared 5 bases from V and 8 bases from J, leaving 9 bases between. The CDR3 covers 11 residues. The CDR3 DNA reads TGTGCCAGCAGTCCAGGGGTAGGCTACACCTTC. It translates to CASSPGVGYTF.

The chain recombines TRBV27 with TRBJ1-1; D not certain. CDR1 and CDR2 from the germline V gene are MNHEY and SMNVEV (reference sequence). This CDR3 is built from 16 residues. Trimming removed 10 bases from V and 2 bases from J, with 23 bases in between. For the CDR3, the DNA is TGTGCCAACCCCCCCCTAAGGGCCGGCAAAAACACTGAAGCTTTCTTT. Translation: CANPPLRAGKNTEAFF.

V usage is TRBV7-8 and J usage is TRBJ2-1, with 7 bases that match TRBD2. The CDR3 spans 17 residues. Germline CDR1 reads SGHVS; CDR2 reads FQNEAQ. V lost 2 bases and J lost 7; bases outside the gene matches: 14. The CDR3 sequence: CASSLPFEGGPRNEQFF. The CDR3 nucleotides read TGTGCCAGCAGCTTACCCTTCGAGGGAGGGCCCCGGAATGAGCAGTTCTTC.

The chain links TRBV29-1 to TRBJ2-7; the match to TRBD1 covers 9 bases. The CDR3 has 12 amino acids. The V gene's germline CDR1 is SQVTM and CDR2 ANQGSEA. V lost 6 bases and J lost 4; bases outside the gene matches: 4. CDR3 protein: CSVAQGAYEQYF. The CDR3 coding sequence is TGCAGCGTCGCACAGGGGGCTTACGAGCAGTACTTC.

Comment on this clone: Additional DNA sequences in this sample encode the identical CDR3. J is TRBJ2-1 and V is TRBV27, with 11 nucleotides matching TRBD2. Germline V gives CDR1 MNHEY, CDR2 SMNVEV (reference sequence). The CDR3 totals 15 residues. The trim removed 5 bases at V and 4 bases at J, leaving 4 bases unmatched. In nucleotides, the CDR3 is TGTGCCAGCAGTCCGGGACTAGCGGCTTACAATGAGCAGTTCTTC. It is translated as CASSPGLAAYNEQFF.

V and J are TRBV19 and TRBJ2-1, with 9 nucleotides matching TRBD1. The junction had 0 bases not matched to a gene; V was cut back by 3 bases and J by 6 bases. The CDR3 sequence is 13 residues long. Germline loops: CDR1 LNHDA, CDR2 SQIVND (reference sequence). CDR3 nucleotides: TGTGCCAGTAGTATGGGACAGGGCAATGAGCAGTTCTTC. This sequence encodes CASSMGQGNEQFF. Supplemented by reference TRBV19 and TRBJ2-1, the full variable domain reads DGGITQSPKYLFRKEGQNVTLSCEQNLNHDAMYWYRQDPGQGLRLIYYSQIVNDFQKGDIAEGYSVSREKKESFPLTVTSAQKNPTAFYLCASSMGQGNEQFFGPGTRLTVL.

The chain uses TRBV11-3 and TRBJ1-1; D gene uncertain. Germline V gene sequence: CDR1 SGHNT, CDR2 YENEEA. This CDR3 contains 13 residues. V dropped 1 base and J dropped 4 bases, with 7 bases sitting between them. The chain's CDR3 is CASSLGPGTEAFF. The CDR3 region has the DNA TGTGCCAGCAGCTTAGGCCCGGGCACTGAAGCTTTCTTT.

V usage is TRBV7-3 and J usage is TRBJ2-1, with 7 bases matching TRBD2. CDR1 is SGHTA and CDR2 is FQGTGA in the germline V gene. The V segment lost 0 bases and the J segment 8 bases; nucleotides outside the gene matches: 7. The CDR3 length is 15 residues. In DNA form, the CDR3 reads TGTGCCAGCAGCTTAACGGCGGGAGTAACCCATGAGCAGTTCTTC. Translated: CASSLTAGVTHEQFF.

The J gene is TRBJ2-1, the V gene TRBV4-3, with 9 bases fitting TRBD2. Per germline, CDR1 LGHNA and CDR2 YSLEER. V lost 0 bases and J lost 5; bases outside the gene matches: 11. The CDR3 loop spans 18 amino acids. The DNA of the CDR3 is TGCGCCAGCAGCCAAGATCCGCCGGCGGGAGGGCTCGACAATGAGCAGTTCTTC. Translated, it gives CASSQDPPAGGLDNEQFF.

CDR3 amino acids: CASSLVTGEFIYGYTF. The CDR3 coding sequence is TGTGCCAGCAGCTTGGTCACAGGGGAATTTATATATGGCTACACCTTC. This sequence joins TRBV5-6 and TRBJ1-2; TRBD1 matches at 7 bases. The V and J ends lost 0 bases and 5 bases, in that order; junction bases with no gene match: 10. The CDR3 has 16 amino acids. Germline assignment: CDR1 SGHDT and CDR2 YYEEEE. Complete variable domain (other parts from reference TRBV5-6 and TRBJ1-2): DAGVTQSPTHLIKTRGQQVTLRCSPKSGHDTVSWYQQALGQGPQFIFQYYEEEERQRGNFPDRFSGHQFPNYSSELNVNALLLGDSALYLCASSLVTGEFIYGYTFGSGTRLTVV.

The CDR3 nucleotides are TGTGCCAGCAGTTTCAACGAGCAGTACTTC. Amino acid sequence: CASSFNEQYF. The chain combines TRBV28 with TRBJ2-7, with unresolved D. V gave up 3 bases and J gave up 5 bases, with 2 bases separating them. Germline-derived CDR1 and CDR2 are MDHEN and SYDVKM. The CDR3 runs to 10 residues. The full variable domain, its missing parts supplied by reference TRBV28 and TRBJ2-7, is DVKVTQSSRYLVKRTGEKVFLECVQDMDHENMFWYRQDPGLGLRLIYFSYDVKMKEKGDIPEGYSVSREKKERFSLILESASTNQTSMYLCASSFNEQYFGPGTRLTVT.